These 6 T cell receptor beta chains came from one sample sequenced in a study of cytomegalovirus exposure and HLA in healthy donors. Both 60 Vbeta primers and 13 Jbeta primers went into the PCR. The data were produced by immunoSEQ multiplex PCR, yet TCRdb's version contains in-frame clones alone and is incomplete. Of over 150,000 clones listed, roughly 70% are singletons. The sample was PBMCs. Receptors were obtained from a woman aged 18-30 years in good health and CMV-seropositive.

The J gene is TRBJ2-1, the V gene TRBV4-3, with a possible D match to TRBD2 (6 bases). V was clipped by 3 bases and J by 4 bases, with 13 bases between them. The CDR3 runs to 15 residues. Germline V gene lookup returns CDR1 LGHNA and CDR2 YSLEER. DNA for the CDR3: TGCGCCAGCAGCCAGAACACGGGGGAATACAATGAGCAGTTCTTC. Translated: CASSQNTGEYNEQFF.

This clone was detected a few times. V and J are TRBV13 and TRBJ1-1, with 7 bases fitting TRBD1. The germline CDR1 and CDR2 sequences are PRHDT and FYEKMQ (reference sequence). This CDR3 has 17 amino acids. Trimming took 4 bases from V and 0 from J; bases not matched to a gene: 11. In DNA, the CDR3 is TGTGCCAGCAGCTCCCCGCAGGGGGGCTACATGAACACTGAAGCTTTCTTT. This codes for CASSSPQGGYMNTEAFF.

The CDR3 coding sequence is TGTGCCAGCAACCCAGGGACTAGCGGGGGGGCCGCCGAGCAGTACTTC. Amino acids: CASNPGTSGGAAEQYF. The V call is TRBV9, the J call TRBJ2-7, with TRBD2 matching over 16 bases. This CDR3 is 16 amino acids long. CDR1 and CDR2 (germline): SGDLS, YYNGEE. V was pared by 6 bases and J by 6 bases, with 9 bases of the junction left unmatched.

This chain uses TRBV6-6 with TRBJ1-4, with TRBD1 as a possible D gene (5 bases). Trimming pared 2 bases from V and 7 bases from J, leaving 17 bases between. Germline CDR1 MNHNY, CDR2 SVGAGI (reference sequence). The CDR3 totals 16 residues. As DNA, the CDR3 is TGTGCCAGCAGTTACCTCCCCTTGCGGGGCCGTGAAAAACTGTTTTTT. Amino acids: CASSYLPLRGREKLFF.

The chain couples TRBV7-2 to TRBJ2-3, with 7 bases that match TRBD2. V trimming: 9 bases; J trimming: 0 bases; junction bases outside the gene matches: 9. Germline assignment: CDR1 SGHTA and CDR2 FQGNSA. CDR3 length: 15 residues. The CDR3 sequence: CASGLRGDSTDTQYF. The CDR3 region has the DNA TGTGCCAGTGGCCTTCGGGGGGATAGCACAGATACGCAGTATTTT.

This clone has a handful of counts. This chain uses TRBV20-1 with TRBJ1-1, with TRBD1 identical over 7 bases. Losses at the gene ends were 2 bases for V and 11 bases for J; bases not matched to a gene: 5. Germline V gene lookup returns CDR1 DFQATT and CDR2 SNEGSKA (reference sequence). The CDR3 covers 11 residues. The CDR3 reads CSARPGQRAFF. The CDR3 bases are TGCAGTGCTAGACCGGGACAGAGGGCTTTCTTT.